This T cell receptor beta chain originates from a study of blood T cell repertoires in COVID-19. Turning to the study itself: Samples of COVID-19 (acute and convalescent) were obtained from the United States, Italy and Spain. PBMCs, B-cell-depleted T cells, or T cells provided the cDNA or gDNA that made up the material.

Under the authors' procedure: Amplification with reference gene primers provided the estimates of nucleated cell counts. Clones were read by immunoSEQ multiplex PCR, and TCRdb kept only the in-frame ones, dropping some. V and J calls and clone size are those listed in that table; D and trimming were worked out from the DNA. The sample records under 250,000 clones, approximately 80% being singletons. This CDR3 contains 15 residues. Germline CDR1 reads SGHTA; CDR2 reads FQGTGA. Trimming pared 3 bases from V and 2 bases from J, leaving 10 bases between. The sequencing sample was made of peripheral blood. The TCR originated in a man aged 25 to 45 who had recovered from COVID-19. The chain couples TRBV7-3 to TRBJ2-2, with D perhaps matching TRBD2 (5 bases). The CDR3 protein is CASSFSSPNTGELFF. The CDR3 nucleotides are TGTGCCAGCAGCTTCTCTAGCCCAAACACCGGGGAGCTGTTTTTT. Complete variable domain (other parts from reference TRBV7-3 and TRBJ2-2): GAGVSQTPSNKVTEKGKYVELRCDPISGHTALYWYRQSLGQGPEFLIYFQGTGAADDSGLPNDRFFAVRPEGSVSTLKIQRTERGDSAVYLCASSFSSPNTGELFFGEGSRLTVL.